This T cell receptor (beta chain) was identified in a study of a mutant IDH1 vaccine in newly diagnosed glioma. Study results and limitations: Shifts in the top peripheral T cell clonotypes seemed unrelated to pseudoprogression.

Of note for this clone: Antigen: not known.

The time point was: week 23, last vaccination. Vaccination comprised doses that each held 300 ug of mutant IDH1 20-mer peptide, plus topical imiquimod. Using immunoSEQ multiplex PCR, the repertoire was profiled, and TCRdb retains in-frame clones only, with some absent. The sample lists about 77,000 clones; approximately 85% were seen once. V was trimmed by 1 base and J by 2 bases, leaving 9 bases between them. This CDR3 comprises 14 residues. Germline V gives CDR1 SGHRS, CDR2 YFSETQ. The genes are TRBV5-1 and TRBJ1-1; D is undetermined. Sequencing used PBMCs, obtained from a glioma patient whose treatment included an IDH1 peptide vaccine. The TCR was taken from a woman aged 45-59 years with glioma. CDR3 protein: CASSLSAENTEAFF. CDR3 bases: TGCGCCAGCAGCTTGTCCGCAGAAAACACTGAAGCTTTCTTT.